The entry below gives a single T cell receptor (beta chain) sequence along with its context. Its antigen is not known. The junction and the germline gene differ at one end; a read error may be behind it. These data come from a study of graft-versus-host responses after intestinal transplantation. The wider study: Recipients received multivisceral, liver-intestinal, or isolated intestinal transplants. Findings of the study overall: Some GvH clones appeared in ileal mucosa or blood before recipient bone marrow.

The germline CDR1 and CDR2 sequences are SNHLY and FYNNEI. This CDR3 is 18 amino acids long. Clones were sequenced by immunoSEQ multiplex PCR, and TCRdb holds only the in-frame ones, with some missing. The sample has 15,000 or so clones, about 95% seen once; the top ten hold about 0.78%. The TCR comes from a human patient who received an intestinal transplant, so some T cells may come from the graft donor. J is TRBJ1-1 and V is TRBV2; possible D gene TRBD1, 5 bases. The sequencing here drew on PBMCs, taken 9 days after transplant. This CDR3 reads CASSVARTPPRVDTETFF. The CDR3 DNA reads TGTGCCAGCAGTGTAGCACGGACCCCCCCCCGCGTGGACACTGAAACTTTCTTT.